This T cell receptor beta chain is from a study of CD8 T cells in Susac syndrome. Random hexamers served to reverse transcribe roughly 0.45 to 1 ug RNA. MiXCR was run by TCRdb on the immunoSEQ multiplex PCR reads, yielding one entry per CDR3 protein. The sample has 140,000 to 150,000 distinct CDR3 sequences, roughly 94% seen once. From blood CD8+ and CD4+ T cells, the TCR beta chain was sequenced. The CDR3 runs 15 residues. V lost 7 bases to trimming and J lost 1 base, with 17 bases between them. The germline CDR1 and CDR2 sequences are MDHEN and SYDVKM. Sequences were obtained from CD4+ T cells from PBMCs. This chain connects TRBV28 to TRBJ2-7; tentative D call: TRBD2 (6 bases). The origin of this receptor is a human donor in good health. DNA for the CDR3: TGTGCCAGCACTTCCCAGGAAGGACTATCCTACGAGCAGTACTTC. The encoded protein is CASTSQEGLSYEQYF.